Presented here are 12 T cell receptor beta chains from one specimen sequenced in a study of HIV-infected patients and healthy controls. Alpha and beta constant-region primers primed reverse transcription of around 500 ng RNA. Using multiplexing indices, alpha and beta chain libraries were generated apart by chain-specific third strand synthesis. TCRdb re-derived calls from the 5' RACE reads in MiXCR, one entry per CDR3 protein. The data show fewer than 15,000 distinct CDR3 sequences, about 11% seen once. All unsorted peripheral T cells were captured because whole blood was used without fractionation. Sequencing was performed on blood. These TCRs come from an adult in good health.

At least ten counts were recorded for this clonotype. The CDR3 reads CSVEVRGGAGNTIYF. The DNA of the CDR3 is TGCAGCGTTGAGGTCCGGGGGGGCGCTGGAAACACCATATATTTT. The chain links TRBV29-1 to TRBJ1-3; possible D gene TRBD1, 6 bases. CDR1 is SQVTM, CDR2 ANQGSEA, per germline. The CDR3 has 15 amino acids. With 3 bases removed from V and 2 bases from J, the gap between germline ends came to 14 bases.

This clonotype is classed as medium-sized. The chain couples TRBV5-1 to TRBJ1-1, with D unclear. V was cut by 0 bases and J by 3 bases, with 6 bases left in between. CDR1 and CDR2 (germline): SGHRS, YFSETQ. This CDR3 comprises 13 residues. CDR3 in DNA: TGCGCCAGCAGCTTGGACGGGGACACTGAAGCTTTCTTT. This codes for CASSLDGDTEAFF.

This clonotype is labeled medium-sized. The chain is built from TRBV28 and TRBJ2-7, with 7 bases aligning to TRBD2. Trimming cost V 3 bases and J 5 bases; bases outside gene matches: 13. Germline V gene sequence: CDR1 MDHEN, CDR2 SYDVKM. The CDR3 is 16 amino acids. The CDR3 loop is CASSFRRREFGHEQYF. Here the CDR3 DNA reads TGTGCCAGCAGTTTCAGGCGGCGGGAGTTCGGCCACGAGCAGTACTTC.

By proportion, this clonotype is medium-sized. The chain recombines TRBV5-6 with TRBJ2-1, with 11 nucleotides matching TRBD2. Germline loops: CDR1 SGHDT, CDR2 YYEEEE. The CDR3 is 14 residues long. The V gene end was trimmed by 2 bases and the J gene end by 7 bases; junction bases not matched to a gene: 2. DNA for the CDR3: TGTGCCAGCAGCTTCCGGACTAGCGGGAATGAGCAGTTCTTC. Its translation: CASSFRTSGNEQFF.

Ten or more counts support this clonotype. The chain recombines TRBV20-1 with TRBJ2-6; 8 bases match TRBD1. V was pared by 0 bases and J by 2 bases, with 12 bases of the junction left unmatched. The germline V gene encodes CDR1 DFQATT and CDR2 SNEGSKA (reference sequence). This CDR3 spans 19 amino acids. The CDR3 nucleotides read TGCAGTGCTAGAGAACCTTTGGGACAGGTGTATACTGGGGCCAACGTCCTGACTTTC. Protein sequence: CSAREPLGQVYTGANVLTF.

The V gene is TRBV5-4, the J gene TRBJ2-2, with 8 positions matching TRBD1. The V gene's germline CDR1 is SGHNT and CDR2 YYREEE (reference sequence). V lost 1 base, J lost 5 bases, and 4 bases stayed unmatched. The CDR3 is 15 amino acids. CDR3 nucleotide sequence: TGTGCCAGCAGCTTGACAGGGGGATCGACCGGGGAGCTGTTTTTT. This encodes CASSLTGGSTGELFF. Variable domain in full (rest from reference TRBV5-4 and TRBJ2-2): ETGVTQSPTHLIKTRGQQVTLRCSSQSGHNTVSWYQQALGQGPQFIFQYYREEENGRGNFPPRFSGLQFPNYSSELNVNALELDDSALYLCASSLTGGSTGELFFGEGSRLTVL.

In its sample, this clonotype was seen a few times. The chain employs TRBV11-2 and TRBJ2-3, with TRBD1 matching 10 bases. The CDR3 loop spans 15 amino acids. V trimming: 1 base; J trimming: 4 bases; junction bases outside the gene matches: 2. Per germline, CDR1 SGHAT and CDR2 FQNNGV. DNA of the CDR3: TGTGCCAGCAGCTTAGGAGGGACAGGGGCAGATACGCAGTATTTT. Protein sequence: CASSLGGTGADTQYF. Based on the CDR3 plus reference TRBV11-2 and TRBJ2-3, the full variable domain is EAGVAQSPRYKIIEKRQSVAFWCNPISGHATLYWYQQILGQGPKLLIQFQNNGVVDDSQLPKDRFSAERLKGVDSTLKIQPAKLEDSAVYLCASSLGGTGADTQYFGPGTRLTVL.

This clonotype came up many times. The chain carries TRBV5-4 and TRBJ2-6; TRBD2 matches 12 bases. The V and J ends lost 4 bases and 3 bases, in that order; junction bases with no gene match: 5. CDR3 size: 17 residues. CDR1 and CDR2 from the germline V gene are SGHNT and YYREEE (reference sequence). The CDR3 here is CASSRTSGVSGANVLTF. The CDR3 DNA reads TGTGCCAGCAGCCGGACTAGCGGGGTTAGTGGGGCCAACGTCCTGACTTTC.

This clonotype is deemed medium-sized. The rearrangement links TRBV7-3 to TRBJ2-1; the D is unclear. V lost 4 bases and J lost 7, with 11 bases in between. CDR3 length equals 13 residues. CDR1 and CDR2 (germline): SGHTA, FQGTGA. The CDR3 bases are TGTGCCAGCAGCTCTTCGGTTGCAAATGAGCAGTTCTTC. Protein: CASSSSVANEQFF.

This clonotype has ten or more counts. The chain is built from TRBV7-8 and TRBJ2-7, with a weak D call TRBD2 (7 bases). Trimming took 6 bases from V and 5 from J, leaving 20 bases between them. Germline lookup yields CDR1 SGHVS and CDR2 FQNEAQ. CDR3 size: 15 residues. CDR3 residues: CASRPRGGRRDEQYF. CDR3 bases: TGTGCCAGCAGACCTAGGGGGGGGCGTCGGGACGAGCAGTACTTC.

This clonotype was counted at least ten times. The J gene is TRBJ1-1, the V gene TRBV5-1; 7 bases are a match to TRBD1. The CDR3 covers 15 residues. After removal of 0 bases from V and 4 bases from J, the junction contained 6 bases not matched to a gene. CDR1 is SGHRS and CDR2 is YFSETQ in the germline V gene. Here the CDR3 DNA reads TGCGCCAGCAGCTTGGGAGGCAGGGGGTCCACTGAAGCTTTCTTT. Protein: CASSLGGRGSTEAFF. The whole variable domain, remainder taken from reference TRBV5-1 and TRBJ1-1, is KAGVTQTPRYLIKTRGQQVTLSCSPISGHRSVSWYQQTPGQGLQFLFEYFSETQRNKGNFPGRFSGRQFSNSRSEMNVSTLELGDSALYLCASSLGGRGSTEAFFGQGTRLTVV.

By sample fraction, this clonotype is medium-sized. The chain is built from TRBV25-1 and TRBJ1-2, with 8 bases that match TRBD1. Germline CDR1 MGHDK, CDR2 SYGVNS. This CDR3 has 16 amino acids. J was trimmed by 7 bases and V by 2 bases; bases with no gene match: 12. Here the CDR3 reads CASSEEYGRGLGGYTF. The CDR3 nucleotides are TGTGCCAGCAGTGAAGAATATGGCAGGGGGCTCGGTGGCTACACCTTC.